This TCR beta chain was obtained from a study of blood T cells in healthy people across ages. General study points: Per million T cells, TCR beta diversity dropped roughly linearly as age increased.

This clonotype occurred a few times. What it recognizes is unknown. Sample-barcoded 5' priming and a J-beta primer mix drove a second PCR of about 7 to 12 cycles. TCRdb recomputed calls from the 5' RACE reads with MiXCR, one row per CDR3 protein. This repertoire shows hundreds of thousands of distinct CDR3 sequences, roughly 20% found once; its top ten account for 3% to 4%. The germline V gene has CDR1 MNHEY and CDR2 SMNVEV (reference sequence). Trimming took off 7 bases at V and 4 bases at J, with 11 bases between the two ends. The CDR3 has 13 residues. This chain uses TRBV27 with TRBJ2-1; TRBD1 is a possible D gene (5 bases). The TCR comes from an older man in good health. Sequenced sample: blood. This CDR3 reads CASNRNSYNEQFF. The CDR3 region has the DNA TGTGCCAGCAACAGGAATAGTTACAATGAGCAGTTCTTC.